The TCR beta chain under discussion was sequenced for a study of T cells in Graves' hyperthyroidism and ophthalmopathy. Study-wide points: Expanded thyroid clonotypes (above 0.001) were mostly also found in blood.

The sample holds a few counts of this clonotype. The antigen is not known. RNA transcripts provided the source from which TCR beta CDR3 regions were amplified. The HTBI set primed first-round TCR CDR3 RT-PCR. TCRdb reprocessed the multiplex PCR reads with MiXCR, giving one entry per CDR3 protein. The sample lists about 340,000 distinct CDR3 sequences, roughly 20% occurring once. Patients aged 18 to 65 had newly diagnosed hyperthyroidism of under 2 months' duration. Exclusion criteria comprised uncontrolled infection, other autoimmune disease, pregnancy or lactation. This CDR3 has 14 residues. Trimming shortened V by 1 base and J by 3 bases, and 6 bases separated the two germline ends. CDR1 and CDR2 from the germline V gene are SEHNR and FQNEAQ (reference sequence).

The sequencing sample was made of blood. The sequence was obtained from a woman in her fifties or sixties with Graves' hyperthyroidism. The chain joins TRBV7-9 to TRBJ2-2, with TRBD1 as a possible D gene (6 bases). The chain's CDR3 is CASSLGTDTGELFF. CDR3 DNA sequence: TGTGCCAGCAGCTTAGGGACAGACACCGGGGAGCTGTTTTTT.